The clone carrying this TCR beta chain was seen only a few times. Antigen specificity is unknown. The data belong to a study of naive and memory T cell subsets. Sequential positive selection took CD4 T cells first, then CD8 T cells. Two oligonucleotides, mixed equimolar, formed the beta constant-region primer covering TRBC1 and TRBC2. Ligated cDNA was amplified by four rounds of PCR with nested alpha and beta constant-region primers and SP2. A single record per CDR3 protein comes from TCRdb applying MiXCR to the UMI-ligation and nested PCR reads. The data show around 18,000 distinct CDR3 sequences, with approximately 9% seen just once and 23% held by the top ten. Study-level findings and limits: Gini index rose across naive, CM, EM and EMRA in CD4 and CD8.

The sequence was obtained from a human donor in good health. Sequenced sample: central memory CD8+ T cells from blood.

The CDR3 sequence: CASSVEFGLAGMEQFF. The DNA of the CDR3 is TGTGCCAGCAGCGTAGAGTTTGGACTAGCGGGAATGGAGCAGTTCTTC. The rearrangement links TRBV9 to TRBJ2-1; TRBD2 matches at 12 bases. The V gene end was trimmed by 0 bases and the J gene end by 10 bases; junction bases not matched to a gene: 8. Per the germline V gene, CDR1 is SGDLS and CDR2 is YYNGEE. This CDR3 is 16 amino acids long. Combining the CDR3 with reference TRBV9 and TRBJ2-1 gives the whole variable domain DSGVTQTPKHLITATGQRVTLRCSPRSGDLSVYWYQQSLDQGLQFLIQYYNGEERAKGNILERFSAQQFPDLHSELNLSSLELGDSALYFCASSVEFGLAGMEQFFGPGTRLTVL.